These 6 T cell receptor beta chains share one sample of origin, sequenced in a study of CD4 T cells in relation to SARS-CoV-2 and coronaviruses. For these receptors, no antigen is known. The unexposed donors gave CD4+ T cells in about 2011-2019, prior to COVID-19. CD4+ T cells were isolated from the cells after around 10 days of culture. Generated by immunoSEQ multiplex PCR, the TCRdb table keeps only in-frame clones and is missing some. There are some 19,000 clones in the sample; over 65% occur only once, and around 30% lies in the top ten. The sample taken for sequencing was CD4+ T cells from PBMCs, cultured in vitro. These TCRs come from a human donor in good health.

This sequence joins TRBV5-4 and TRBJ2-5; D is unresolved. This CDR3 contains 14 residues. Germline CDR1 reads SGHNT; CDR2 reads YYREEE (reference sequence). Trimming cost V 0 bases and J 2 bases, with 8 bases left between them. The CDR3 reads CASSLGPGQETQYF. In DNA, the CDR3 is TGTGCCAGCAGCTTGGGGCCAGGACAAGAGACCCAGTACTTC.

This clone was observed once. The rearrangement links TRBV6-2 or TRBV6-3 to TRBJ2-2, with D uncertain. The CDR3 is made up of 17 amino acids. V was clipped by 0 bases and J by 3 bases, with 14 bases between them. Germline assignment: CDR1 MNHEY and CDR2 SVGEGT. CDR3 coding DNA: TGTGCCAGCAGTTACTCGATCGCGGATCTGGACACCGGGGAGCTGTTTTTT. This sequence encodes CASSYSIADLDTGELFF.

The rearrangement joins TRBV5-4 to TRBJ1-2, with 7 bases fitting TRBD1. CDR1 is SGHNT, CDR2 YYREEE, per germline (reference sequence). Unmatched junction bases numbered 13, after V lost 4 bases and J lost 4 bases. This CDR3 comprises 16 residues. Here the CDR3 DNA reads TGTGCCAGCAGCCTTGGGGGGCGACAGGGAAGCTATGGCTACACCTTC. This codes for CASSLGGRQGSYGYTF.

The chain carries TRBV28 and TRBJ2-5; no firm D call. This CDR3 is built from 13 residues. Trimming removed 2 bases at V and 0 bases at J, with 4 bases between. Germline CDR1 reads MDHEN; CDR2 reads SYDVKM. The CDR3 nucleotides are TGTGCCAGCAGTTTAGCCAACCAAGAGACCCAGTACTTC. Its translation: CASSLANQETQYF.

The V and J genes are TRBV6-5 and TRBJ1-1, with 7 positions matching TRBD1. The germline V gene encodes CDR1 MNHEY and CDR2 SVGAGI. This CDR3 contains 15 residues. J lost 5 bases, V lost 6 bases, and 12 bases had no gene match. CDR3 amino acids: CASSSKQGFGTEAFF. The CDR3 DNA reads TGTGCCAGCAGCTCTAAACAGGGGTTCGGAACTGAAGCTTTCTTT.

This clone appeared a few times. The CDR3 spells CASSSGQGTGELFF. For the CDR3, the DNA is TGTGCCAGCAGCTCGGGCCAGGGGACCGGGGAGCTGTTTTTT. The rearrangement uses TRBV11-3 and TRBJ2-2, with D possibly being TRBD1 (6 bases). CDR3 length equals 14 residues. The germline CDR1 and CDR2 sequences are SGHNT and YENEEA. Trimming left V 4 bases short and J 5 bases short, with 11 bases between.